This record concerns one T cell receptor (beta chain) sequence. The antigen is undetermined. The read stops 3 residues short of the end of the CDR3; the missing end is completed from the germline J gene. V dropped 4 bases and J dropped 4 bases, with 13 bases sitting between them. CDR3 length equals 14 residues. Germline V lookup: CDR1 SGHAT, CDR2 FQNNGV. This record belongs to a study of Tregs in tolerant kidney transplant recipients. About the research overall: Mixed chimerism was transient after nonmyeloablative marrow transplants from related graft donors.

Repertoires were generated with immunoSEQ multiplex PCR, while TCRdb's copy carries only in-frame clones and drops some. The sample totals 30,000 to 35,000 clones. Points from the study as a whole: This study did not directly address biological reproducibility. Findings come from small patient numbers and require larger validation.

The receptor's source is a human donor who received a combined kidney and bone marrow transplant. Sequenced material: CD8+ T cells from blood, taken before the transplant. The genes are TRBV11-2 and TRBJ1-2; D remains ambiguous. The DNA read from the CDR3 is TGTGCCAGCAGCTCCGGGGTAGGGATCTATGGC. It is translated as CASSSGVGIYG. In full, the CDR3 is CASSSGVGIYGYTF.